This T cell receptor (beta chain) emerged from a study of shared clonotypes between healthy human individuals. Study-wide points: A few donors had around 5% of their naive CD4 clonotypes in common.

A word on this clone: Its antigen is not identified.

Profiled with immunoSEQ multiplex PCR; TCRdb holds only in-frame clones, not every one. The table lists about 1 million clones, under 80% of them singletons, with about 1.5% in the top ten. Germline lookup yields CDR1 SEHNR and CDR2 FQNEAQ (reference sequence). Trimming cost V 7 bases and J 6 bases; bases outside gene matches: 12. The CDR3 spans 16 residues. The genes are TRBV7-9 and TRBJ1-6; 7 nucleotides align to TRBD1. Sequenced material: memory CD4+ T cells sorted from blood. Described subset: CD45RA-negative fraction. The origin of this receptor is a man aged 18 to 29 in good health. The CDR3 DNA follows: TGTGCCAGCACCTCGGGCCCTAGGGGGCTTAATTCACCCCTCCACTTT. Amino acids: CASTSGPRGLNSPLHF.